A single sample gave rise to the 28 T cell receptor beta chains below, sequenced in a study of blood T cell repertoires in COVID-19. The assay was immunoSEQ multiplex PCR, and TCRdb's table has in-frame clones only and misses some. The sample has some 500,000 clones, roughly 89% seen once. Sequencing was performed on peripheral blood. The receptors originated from a woman aged 50 to 60 with COVID-19, enrolled during active disease.

This chain connects TRBV18 to TRBJ1-1, with a weak D call TRBD1 (6 bases). The V gene's germline CDR1 is KGHSH and CDR2 LQKENI. Trimming took off 3 bases at V and 6 bases at J, with 20 bases between the two ends. This CDR3 contains 16 residues. The CDR3 nucleotides read TGTGCCAGCTCACCCCAAGGAGCCAGGGGTGGGTCTGAAGCTTTCTTT. Protein product: CASSPQGARGGSEAFF.

This sequence joins TRBV5-4 and TRBJ1-6; perhaps TRBD1 as D (6 bases). Trimming shortened V by 2 bases and J by 7 bases, and 16 bases separated the two germline ends. CDR1 and CDR2 from the germline V gene are SGHNT and YYREEE (reference sequence). The CDR3 totals 16 residues. The CDR3 is CASSFFSGAPNSPLHF. In DNA, the CDR3 is TGTGCCAGCAGCTTCTTCTCAGGGGCGCCAAATTCACCCCTCCACTTT.

This clone has a single count. The V call is TRBV6-4, the J call TRBJ2-3; the D gene is possibly TRBD2 (6 bases). V was cut by 8 bases and J by 2 bases, with 11 bases left in between. The CDR3 is made up of 13 amino acids. Per germline, CDR1 MRHNA and CDR2 SNTAGT. CDR3: CASALATTDTQYF. As DNA, the CDR3 is TGTGCCAGCGCCCTAGCGACCACAGATACGCAGTATTTT.

CDR3 protein: CASSTTGVTGELFF. CDR3 in DNA: TGTGCCAGCAGCACGACAGGGGTCACCGGGGAGCTGTTTTTT. The chain joins TRBV28 to TRBJ2-2, with 8 bases fitting TRBD1. Germline V gene data show CDR1 as MDHEN and CDR2 as SYDVKM. Unmatched junction bases numbered 4, after V lost 6 bases and J lost 4 bases. The CDR3 contains 14 residues. Combining the CDR3 with reference TRBV28 and TRBJ2-2 gives the whole variable domain DVKVTQSSRYLVKRTGEKVFLECVQDMDHENMFWYRQDPGLGLRLIYFSYDVKMKEKGDIPEGYSVSREKKERFSLILESASTNQTSMYLCASSTTGVTGELFFGEGSRLTVL.

This clone was picked up one time. V usage is TRBV7-8 and J usage is TRBJ2-7; 7 nucleotides agree with TRBD1. The length of the CDR3 is 14 residues. V dropped 7 bases and J dropped 2; count of bases not matched to a gene: 8. Germline-derived CDR1 and CDR2 are SGHVS and FQNEAQ. The CDR3, as DNA: TGTGCCAGCACCCCGGAGACAGGGACCTACGAGCAGTACTTC. Its translation: CASTPETGTYEQYF.

The rearrangement uses TRBV12-5 and TRBJ2-3; 7 bases fit TRBD2. Germline values: CDR1 LGHNT, CDR2 FRNRAP. The length of the CDR3 is 15 residues. V lost 2 bases, J lost 2 bases, and 4 bases stayed unmatched. DNA of the CDR3: TGTGCTAGTGGTTTGTCTAGCGGCTTCACAGATACGCAGTATTTT. The encoded protein is CASGLSSGFTDTQYF. The variable domain in full, completed from reference TRBV12-5 and TRBJ2-3, reads DARVTQTPRHKVTEMGQEVTMRCQPILGHNTVFWYRQTMMQGLELLAYFRNRAPLDDSGMPKDRFSAEMPDATLATLKIQPSEPRDSAVYFCASGLSSGFTDTQYFGPGTRLTVL.

The rearrangement joins TRBV6-5 to TRBJ2-3; 7 bases are shared with TRBD2. The germline CDR1 and CDR2 sequences are MNHEY and SVGAGI. The ends lost 8 bases at V and 2 bases at J; junction bases unmatched: 4. The CDR3 contains 13 residues. The CDR3 loop reads CASVRDYTDTQYF. In DNA, the CDR3 is TGTGCCAGCGTCCGGGACTACACAGATACGCAGTATTTT.

This clone came up once. The chain carries TRBV11-3 and TRBJ2-1; no clear D gene. Per the germline V gene, CDR1 is SGHNT and CDR2 is YENEEA. The V end was cut by 0 bases, the J end by 8 bases, with 14 bases between. There are 15 residues in the CDR3. CDR3 nucleotides: TGTGCCAGCAGCTTAGACAGGCAGGTATGGGATGAGCAGTTCTTC. Amino acid sequence: CASSLDRQVWDEQFF.

The V call is TRBV27, the J call TRBJ1-5, with 8 bases that match TRBD1. Germline V CDR1 and CDR2: MNHEY, SMNVEV (reference sequence). The V and J ends lost 6 bases and 4 bases, in that order; junction bases with no gene match: 11. The CDR3 totals 16 residues. CDR3 sequence reads: CASSPRDRGLNQPQHF. CDR3 DNA: TGTGCCAGCAGCCCCCGCGACAGGGGTCTGAATCAGCCCCAGCATTTT.

This clone was observed once. V is TRBV21-1 and J is TRBJ1-1. TRBV21-1 counts as a pseudogene. The CDR3 runs to 15 residues. CDR3: CASSKEEEGDTEAFF. The CDR3 bases are TGTGCCAGCAGCAAAGAGGAGGAAGGAGACACTGAAGCTTTCTTT.

This sequence joins TRBV19 and TRBJ1-1; perhaps TRBD1 as D (6 bases). In germline, CDR1 is LNHDA, CDR2 SQIVND (reference sequence). Trimming removed 5 bases at V and 1 base at J, with 8 bases between. The CDR3 is 13 residues long. The DNA of the CDR3 is TGTGCCAGTAGTTGGGACACGAACACTGAAGCTTTCTTT. This sequence encodes CASSWDTNTEAFF.

The rearrangement uses TRBV6-5 and TRBJ2-5, with 10 bases fitting TRBD1. V gave up 5 bases and J gave up 5 bases; unmatched junction bases: 8. Germline CDR1 and CDR2: MNHEY and SVGAGI. There are 15 residues in the CDR3. In DNA form, the CDR3 reads TGTGCCAGCAGTCCTCAGACAGGGGGCTGGGAGACCCAGTACTTC. It yields the protein CASSPQTGGWETQYF.

The V and J genes are TRBV11-2 and TRBJ1-6; TRBD1 matches 8 bases. The CDR3 has 14 residues. The junction had 7 bases not matched to a gene; V was cut back by 5 bases and J by 10 bases. Germline CDR1 reads SGHAT; CDR2 reads FQNNGV. CDR3 sequence (DNA): TGTGCCAGCAGCCCGACAGGGGCGGACTCACCCCTCCACTTT. It encodes CASSPTGADSPLHF.

This chain joins TRBV30 and TRBJ1-5; 7 nucleotides line up with TRBD1. The CDR3 sequence is 14 residues long. V trimming: 0 bases; J trimming: 9 bases; junction bases outside the gene matches: 8. The germline V gene has CDR1 GTSNPN and CDR2 SVGIG (reference sequence). Written as DNA, the CDR3 is TGTGCCTGGAGTGTTGGGACAGTGATGGGGCCCCAGCATTTT. Protein: CAWSVGTVMGPQHF.

The V gene is TRBV19, the J gene TRBJ1-2; TRBD1 is a possible D gene (6 bases). CDR1 and CDR2 from the germline V gene are LNHDA and SQIVND (reference sequence). The V gene lost 10 bases and the J gene lost 4 bases, with 16 bases spanning the gap. CDR3 length: 13 residues. The CDR3 bases are TGTGCCACCACCCCACGACAGGCCTATGGCTACACCTTC. Its protein product is CATTPRQAYGYTF.

A remark on this clone: This may be a read error: a much more frequent sequence differs by one nucleotide. The sample carries other DNA sequences with the same CDR3. V and J are TRBV5-1 and TRBJ1-1, with no clear D. Germline V gives CDR1 SGHRS, CDR2 YFSETQ. The CDR3 is 13 residues long. V lost 1 base and J 4 bases, leaving 8 bases between the germline ends. The CDR3 is CASSLSGGTEAFF. The CDR3 nucleotides read TGCGCCAGCAGCTTGTCCGGAGGCACTGAAGCTTTCTTT.

V is TRBV3-1 (or the pseudogene TRBV3-2) and J is TRBJ1-2; 9 positions match TRBD1. The CDR3 loop spans 13 amino acids. V shed 2 bases and J 6 bases; nucleotides not matched to a gene: 1. Germline CDR1 LGHDT, CDR2 YNNKEL (reference sequence). The CDR3 coding sequence is TGTGCCAGCAGCCAAAGACAGGGGGATGGCTACACCTTC. Its translation is CASSQRQGDGYTF.

The rearrangement uses TRBV6-5 and TRBJ2-7, with 7 nucleotides matching TRBD1. The length of the CDR3 is 13 residues. Germline CDR1 and CDR2: MNHEY and SVGAGI. Trimming took 6 bases from V and 2 from J; bases not matched to a gene: 4. This CDR3 reads CASSPDRPYEQYF. The CDR3 DNA follows: TGTGCCAGCAGCCCGGACAGGCCCTACGAGCAGTACTTC.

V gene TRBV11-2 combines with J gene TRBJ2-3, with D possibly being TRBD2 (7 bases). Trimming removed 5 bases from V and 0 bases from J, with 15 bases in between. The germline gives CDR1 SGHAT, CDR2 FQNNGV. This CDR3 has 16 amino acids. The CDR3 DNA is TGTGCCAGCAGCACCCAAGGGGGGGCTAGCACAGATACGCAGTATTTT. Its translation is CASSTQGGASTDTQYF.

The rearrangement links TRBV7-9 to TRBJ2-7, with 12 bases matching TRBD2. CDR1 SEHNR and CDR2 FQNEAQ come from the germline V gene (reference sequence). This CDR3 contains 14 residues. V gave up 4 bases and J gave up 6 bases; unmatched junction bases: 4. The CDR3, as DNA: TGTGCCAGCAGCTCTAGCGGGGGGGCGACCGAGCAGTACTTC. Translated, it gives CASSSSGGATEQYF.

V gene TRBV3-1 (or the pseudogene TRBV3-2) combines with J gene TRBJ2-3; 9 bases align to TRBD2. Trimming removed 2 bases from V and 1 base from J; junction bases left unmatched: 4. Germline-derived CDR1 and CDR2 are LGHDT and YNNKEL (reference sequence). This CDR3 is built from 16 residues. The CDR3: CASSQWRGGGTDTQYF. The CDR3 bases are TGTGCCAGCAGCCAATGGCGGGGGGGCGGCACAGATACGCAGTATTTT.

This clone was detected once. The gene calls are TRBV19 and TRBJ2-3; D is possibly TRBD2 (6 bases). This CDR3 has 16 residues. V was cut by 6 bases and J by 0 bases, with 16 bases left in between. CDR1 is LNHDA and CDR2 is SQIVND in the germline V gene (reference sequence). CDR3 in DNA: TGTGCCAGTAGCGTCATGGCGGGGACTAGCACAGATACGCAGTATTTT. This encodes CASSVMAGTSTDTQYF.

The chain joins TRBV7-2 to TRBJ1-1; a possible D gene is TRBD1 (6 bases). The CDR3 runs to 14 residues. Trimming removed 5 bases from V and 11 bases from J, with 21 bases in between. From germline, CDR1 is SGHTA and CDR2 FQGNSA. The CDR3 DNA reads as TGTGCCAGCAGCCCACCGGGACATCAGGCCGACGCTTTCTTT. Translation gives CASSPPGHQADAFF.

The chain has TRBV9 and TRBJ2-3, with D possibly TRBD2 on 6 matching bases. Germline CDR1 reads SGDLS; CDR2 reads YYNGEE. This CDR3 spans 13 amino acids. V lost 7 bases and J 7 bases, leaving 16 bases between the germline ends. CDR3 nucleotide sequence: TGTGCCAGCGCGGGACCAAGTCTTAATACGCAGTATTTT. As protein: CASAGPSLNTQYF.

The rearrangement uses TRBV19 and TRBJ1-5; a possible D gene is TRBD1 (5 bases). V gave up 2 bases and J gave up 6 bases, with 8 bases separating them. This CDR3 is 13 amino acids long. Germline CDR1 and CDR2: LNHDA and SQIVND (reference sequence). The CDR3: CASSIKGSQPQHF. The CDR3 DNA reads TGTGCCAGTAGTATAAAGGGGTCTCAGCCCCAGCATTTT. Using reference TRBV19 and TRBJ1-5 for the parts outside the CDR3, the full variable domain is DGGITQSPKYLFRKEGQNVTLSCEQNLNHDAMYWYRQDPGQGLRLIYYSQIVNDFQKGDIAEGYSVSREKKESFPLTVTSAQKNPTAFYLCASSIKGSQPQHFGDGTRLSIL.

The rearrangement uses TRBV28 and TRBJ2-1, with TRBD2 matching over 7 bases. CDR1 is MDHEN, CDR2 SYDVKM, per germline. The ends lost 2 bases at V and 8 bases at J; junction bases unmatched: 6. The CDR3 loop spans 14 amino acids. In DNA, the CDR3 is TGTGCCAGCAGTTTAGGGGGGGTCCACCATGAGCAGTTCTTC. This sequence encodes CASSLGGVHHEQFF.

CDR3 bases: TGTGCCAGCAGCTTGCCCGAGGGGAACACTGAAGCTTTCTTT. Translating gives CASSLPEGNTEAFF. The rearrangement uses TRBV5-4 and TRBJ1-1; D is undetermined. Germline CDR1 reads SGHNT; CDR2 reads YYREEE (reference sequence). Trimming removed 1 base from V and 1 base from J, with 8 bases in between. The CDR3 is made up of 14 amino acids.

V gene TRBV6-5 combines with J gene TRBJ2-7; D might be TRBD1 (5 bases). This CDR3 spans 14 amino acids. V gave up 6 bases and J gave up 5 bases, with 17 bases separating them. Germline CDR1 and CDR2: MNHEY and SVGAGI. The DNA for the CDR3 is TGTGCCAGCAGGAACGCGTGGGGCCTGGACGAGCAGTACTTC. It encodes CASRNAWGLDEQYF.